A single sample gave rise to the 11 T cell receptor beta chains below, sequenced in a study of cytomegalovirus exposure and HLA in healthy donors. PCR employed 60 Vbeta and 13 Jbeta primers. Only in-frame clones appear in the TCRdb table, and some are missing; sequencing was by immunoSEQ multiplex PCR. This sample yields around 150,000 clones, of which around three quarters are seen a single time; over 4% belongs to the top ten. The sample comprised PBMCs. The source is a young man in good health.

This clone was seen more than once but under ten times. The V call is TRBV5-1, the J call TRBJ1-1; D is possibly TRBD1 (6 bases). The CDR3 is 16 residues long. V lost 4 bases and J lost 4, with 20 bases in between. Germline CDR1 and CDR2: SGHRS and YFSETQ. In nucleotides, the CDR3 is TGCGCCAGCAGCGACGGGCCAGGGGCTGCGGGCACTGAAGCTTTCTTT. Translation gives CASSDGPGAAGTEAFF.

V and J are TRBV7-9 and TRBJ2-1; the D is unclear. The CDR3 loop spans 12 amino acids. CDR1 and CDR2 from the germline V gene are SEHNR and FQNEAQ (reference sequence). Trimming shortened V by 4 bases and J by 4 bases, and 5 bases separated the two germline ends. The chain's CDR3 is CASSSPYNEQFF. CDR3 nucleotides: TGTGCCAGCAGCTCTCCTTACAATGAGCAGTTCTTC.

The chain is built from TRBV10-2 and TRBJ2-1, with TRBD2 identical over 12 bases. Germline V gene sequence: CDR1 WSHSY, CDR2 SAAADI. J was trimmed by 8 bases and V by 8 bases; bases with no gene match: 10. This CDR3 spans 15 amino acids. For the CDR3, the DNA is TGCGCCAGCCGGGGGGGGCTAGCGGGAGGGTATGAGCAGTTCTTC. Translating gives CASRGGLAGGYEQFF.

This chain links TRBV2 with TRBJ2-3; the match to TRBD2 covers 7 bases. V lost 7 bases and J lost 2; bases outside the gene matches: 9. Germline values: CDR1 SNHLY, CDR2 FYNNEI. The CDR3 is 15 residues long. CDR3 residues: CASTAGAGSTDTQYF. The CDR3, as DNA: TGTGCCAGCACCGCGGGAGCCGGATCCACAGATACGCAGTATTTT.

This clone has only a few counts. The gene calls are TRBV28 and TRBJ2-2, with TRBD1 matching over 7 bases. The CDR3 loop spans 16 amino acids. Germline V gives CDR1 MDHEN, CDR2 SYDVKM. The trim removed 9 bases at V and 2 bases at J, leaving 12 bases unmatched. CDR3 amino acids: CASTPRGTANTGELFF. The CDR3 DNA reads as TGTGCCAGTACACCGAGGGGGACAGCTAACACCGGGGAGCTGTTTTTT.

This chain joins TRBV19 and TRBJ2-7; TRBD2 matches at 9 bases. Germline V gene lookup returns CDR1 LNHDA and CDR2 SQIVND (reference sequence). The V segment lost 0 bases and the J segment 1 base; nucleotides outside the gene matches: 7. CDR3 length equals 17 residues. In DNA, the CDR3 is TGTGCCAGTAGTATAGACACCGGGACTAGCACATCCTACGAGCAGTACTTC. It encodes CASSIDTGTSTSYEQYF.

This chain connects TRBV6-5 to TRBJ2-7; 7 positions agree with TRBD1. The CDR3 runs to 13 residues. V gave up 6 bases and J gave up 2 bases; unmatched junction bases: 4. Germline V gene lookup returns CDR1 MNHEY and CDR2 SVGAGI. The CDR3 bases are TGTGCCAGCAGACGAACAGGGGCCTACGAGCAGTACTTC. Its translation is CASRRTGAYEQYF.

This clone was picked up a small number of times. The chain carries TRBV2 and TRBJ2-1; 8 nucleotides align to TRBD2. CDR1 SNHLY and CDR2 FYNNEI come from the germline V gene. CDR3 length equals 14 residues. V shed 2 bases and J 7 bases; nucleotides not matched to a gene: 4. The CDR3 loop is CASSESRLANEQFF. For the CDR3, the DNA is TGTGCCAGCAGTGAATCGAGACTAGCGAATGAGCAGTTCTTC.

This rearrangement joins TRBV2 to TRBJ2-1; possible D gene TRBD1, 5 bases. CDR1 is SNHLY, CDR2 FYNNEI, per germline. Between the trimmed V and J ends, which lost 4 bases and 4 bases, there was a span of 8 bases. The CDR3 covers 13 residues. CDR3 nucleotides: TGTGCCAGCAGTGGACAGAGTTACAATGAGCAGTTCTTC. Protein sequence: CASSGQSYNEQFF.

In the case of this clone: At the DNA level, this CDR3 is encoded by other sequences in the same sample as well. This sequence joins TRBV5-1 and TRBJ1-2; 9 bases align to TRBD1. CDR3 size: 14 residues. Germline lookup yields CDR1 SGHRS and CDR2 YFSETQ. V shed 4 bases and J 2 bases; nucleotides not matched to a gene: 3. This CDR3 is CASSPGQGNYGYTF. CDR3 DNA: TGCGCCAGCAGCCCCGGACAGGGGAACTATGGCTACACCTTC.

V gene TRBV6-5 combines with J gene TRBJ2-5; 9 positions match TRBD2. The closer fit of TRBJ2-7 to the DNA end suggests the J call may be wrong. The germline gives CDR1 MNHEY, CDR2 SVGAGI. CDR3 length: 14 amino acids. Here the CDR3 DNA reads TGTGCCAGCAGTTACGGCGGGAGGGCCGCCGAGCAGTACTTC. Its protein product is CASSYGGRAAEQYF.